Shown below are 26 T cell receptor beta chains from a single sample sequenced in a study of Ad26.COV2.S vaccination and SARS-CoV-2 variants. Treatment noted: around 19 received Ad26.COV2.S at low or high dose, single or two shots; 5 received placebo; per-sample allocation not given. The samples were gathered on day 63 after the first injection of vaccine or placebo. Here immunoSEQ multiplex PCR was the method, and the copy in TCRdb shows in-frame clones only, minus some. The data show about 400,000 clones, approximately 87% seen once. The sample was peripheral blood, taken in a trial of Ad26.COV2.S vaccine versus placebo. The receptors stem from a person between 18 and 59 years old who received the Ad26.COV2.S COVID-19 vaccine or a placebo.

This clone has a single count. This chain links TRBV15 with TRBJ2-3; no clear D. Germline CDR1 reads LNHNV; CDR2 reads YYDKDF (reference sequence). Trimming stripped 6 bases from V and 1 base from J, with 8 bases between. The length of the CDR3 is 13 residues. Written as DNA, the CDR3 is TGTGCCACCAGAAGGTCCGGCACAGATACGCAGTATTTT. Residues: CATRRSGTDTQYF.

The chain couples TRBV28 to TRBJ1-3; D is undetermined. Looked up from germline, CDR1 is MDHEN and CDR2 is SYDVKM. The V gene lost 2 bases and the J gene lost 3 bases, with 20 bases spanning the gap. The CDR3 is made up of 18 amino acids. The CDR3 here is CASSLRNPSEVRGNTIYF. The CDR3 DNA sequence: TGTGCCAGCAGTTTACGCAACCCGTCCGAAGTACGTGGAAACACCATATATTTT.

The chain combines TRBV10-1 with TRBJ2-7; TRBD1 matches 8 bases. Germline lookup yields CDR1 WNHNN and CDR2 SYGVQD (reference sequence). Trimming cost V 5 bases and J 3 bases; bases outside gene matches: 6. The CDR3 extends over 14 amino acids. CDR3 amino acids: CASSPGTGYYEQYF. For the CDR3, the DNA is TGCGCCAGCAGTCCTGGGACAGGCTACTACGAGCAGTACTTC.

This clone was observed once. This chain connects TRBV4-3 to TRBJ2-1, with D tentatively TRBD2 (5 bases). Per germline, CDR1 LGHNA and CDR2 YSLEER. The CDR3 extends over 14 amino acids. V was shortened by 4 bases and J by 8 bases, with 15 bases between the two germline ends. This CDR3 is CASSPFWRVDEQFF. Here the CDR3 DNA reads TGCGCCAGCAGCCCCTTTTGGCGGGTCGATGAGCAGTTCTTC.

The chain combines TRBV7-6 with TRBJ2-1, with 11 positions matching TRBD1. The CDR3 sequence is 16 residues long. Germline V gene sequence: CDR1 SGHVS, CDR2 FNYEAQ. Trimming cost V 1 base and J 8 bases; bases outside gene matches: 7. DNA of the CDR3: TGTGCCAGCAGCTTAGGAAGGACAGGGGGCAGGGATGAGCAGTTCTTC. This gives the protein CASSLGRTGGRDEQFF. The full variable domain, in which reference TRBV7-6 and TRBJ2-1 provide the parts outside the CDR3, is GAGVSQSPRYKVTKRGQDVALRCDPISGHVSLYWYRQALGQGPEFLTYFNYEAQQDKSGLPNDRFSAERPEGSISTLTIQRTEQRDSAMYRCASSLGRTGGRDEQFFGPGTRLTVL.

The chain links TRBV5-6 to TRBJ2-3; 8 bases line up with TRBD1. V shed 4 bases, J shed 4 bases, and the junction held 11 bases outside the gene matches. The V gene's germline CDR1 is SGHDT and CDR2 YYEEEE. The CDR3 covers 16 residues. CDR3: CASSPTDRGWADTQYF. DNA of the CDR3: TGTGCCAGCAGCCCAACCGACAGGGGCTGGGCAGATACGCAGTATTTT.

This chain joins TRBV7-2 and TRBJ2-5; TRBD2 agrees at 9 bases. Trimming at V came to 5 bases and at J to 6 bases, leaving 13 bases not matched to a gene. CDR3 length: 16 residues. CDR1 and CDR2 from the germline V gene are SGHTA and FQGNSA. The CDR3 sequence is CASSPRARGGIKTQYF. For the CDR3, the DNA is TGTGCCAGCAGCCCCAGGGCGCGGGGGGGCATAAAGACCCAGTACTTC.

This clone turned up a few times. This rearrangement joins TRBV10-3 to TRBJ1-6; unclear D gene. The V end lost 11 bases, the J end lost 0 bases, and 8 bases lay between the germline ends. CDR1 is ENHRY and CDR2 is SYGVKD in the germline V gene. The CDR3 sequence is 13 residues long. The CDR3 sequence: CALQSSYNSPLHF. CDR3 nucleotides: TGTGCCTTACAGAGCTCCTATAATTCACCCCTCCACTTT.

The V call is TRBV11-2, the J call TRBJ2-2, with TRBD2 matching over 8 bases. Germline V gene data show CDR1 as SGHAT and CDR2 as FQNNGV. J was trimmed by 1 base and V by 7 bases; bases with no gene match: 8. The CDR3 runs 16 residues. CDR3 sequence reads: CASTPTLAGNTGELFF. The CDR3 nucleotides are TGTGCCAGCACCCCAACCCTAGCGGGGAACACCGGGGAGCTGTTTTTT.

The chain uses TRBV2 and TRBJ1-4; D is uncertain. CDR3 length equals 14 residues. The V gene's germline CDR1 is SNHLY and CDR2 FYNNEI. V dropped 7 bases and J dropped 7 bases, with 16 bases sitting between them. As DNA, the CDR3 is TGTGCCAGCAAGGAGCGGGCGATGGGTGAAAAACTGTTTTTT. It translates to CASKERAMGEKLFF.

The CDR3, as DNA: TGTGCCAGCAGTTACGGGGTAATGAACACTGAAGCTTTCTTT. This encodes CASSYGVMNTEAFF. The chain couples TRBV6-6 to TRBJ1-1; D uncertain. The CDR3 runs to 14 residues. CDR1 is MNHNY and CDR2 is SVGAGI in the germline V gene (reference sequence). Trimming took 2 bases from V and 0 from J, leaving 7 bases between them.

This clone was observed a single time. This chain links TRBV28 with TRBJ2-7; 8 bases are a match to TRBD1. In germline, CDR1 is MDHEN, CDR2 SYDVKM. The J segment lost 0 bases and the V segment lost 5 bases, leaving 6 bases of the junction unmatched. The CDR3 is 15 amino acids. CDR3 sequence reads: CASSLGQAYSYEQYF. In DNA form, the CDR3 reads TGTGCCAGCAGTCTGGGACAGGCATACTCCTACGAGCAGTACTTC.

This clone occurred once. This chain links TRBV6-2 or TRBV6-3 with TRBJ2-7; TRBD2 aligns across 7 bases. Germline-derived CDR1 and CDR2 are MNHEY and SVGEGT. This CDR3 has 17 residues. The ends lost 4 bases at V and 3 bases at J; junction bases unmatched: 15. The CDR3 DNA reads as TGTGCCAGCAGTTCCGCGCTTCGGGCTAGCGGATTCTACGAGCAGTACTTC. Translation: CASSSALRASGFYEQYF.

The chain recombines TRBV28 with TRBJ2-1; the match to TRBD2 covers 7 bases. The germline CDR1 and CDR2 sequences are MDHEN and SYDVKM. Trimming cost V 3 bases and J 4 bases; bases outside gene matches: 6. There are 15 residues in the CDR3. CDR3 residues: CASSFGTSEYNEQFF. CDR3 in DNA: TGTGCCAGCAGTTTCGGCACTAGCGAGTACAATGAGCAGTTCTTC. Supplemented by reference TRBV28 and TRBJ2-1, the full variable domain reads DVKVTQSSRYLVKRTGEKVFLECVQDMDHENMFWYRQDPGLGLRLIYFSYDVKMKEKGDIPEGYSVSREKKERFSLILESASTNQTSMYLCASSFGTSEYNEQFFGPGTRLTVL.

This clone was detected only once. The CDR3 nucleotides read TGCAGTGCTAGTTACAAGAATGAGCAGTTCTTC. The encoded protein is CSASYKNEQFF. The rearrangement uses TRBV20-1 and TRBJ2-1; D gene uncertain. V was clipped by 3 bases and J by 7 bases, with 7 bases between them. Germline lookup yields CDR1 DFQATT and CDR2 SNEGSKA (reference sequence). The CDR3 loop spans 11 amino acids.

This chain uses TRBV6-2 or TRBV6-3 with TRBJ2-3; D is perhaps TRBD1 (6 bases). Germline lookup yields CDR1 MNHEY and CDR2 SVGEGT. This CDR3 contains 16 residues. V dropped 2 bases and J dropped 6 bases, with 18 bases sitting between them. CDR3 amino acids: CASSYPTPRGWDTQYF. In nucleotides, the CDR3 is TGTGCCAGCAGTTACCCAACCCCCAGGGGTTGGGATACGCAGTATTTT.

This chain connects TRBV5-1 to TRBJ2-7; 8 bases agree with TRBD1. CDR1 SGHRS and CDR2 YFSETQ come from the germline V gene. The CDR3 sequence is 15 residues long. Trimming took 2 bases from V and 4 from J; bases not matched to a gene: 8. The CDR3 here is CASSFRAGGAYEQYF. DNA of the CDR3: TGCGCCAGCAGCTTTAGGGCAGGGGGCGCTTACGAGCAGTACTTC. Full variable domain (rest looked up from reference TRBV5-1 and TRBJ2-7): KAGVTQTPRYLIKTRGQQVTLSCSPISGHRSVSWYQQTPGQGLQFLFEYFSETQRNKGNFPGRFSGRQFSNSRSEMNVSTLELGDSALYLCASSFRAGGAYEQYFGPGTRLTVT.

This chain links TRBV7-2 with TRBJ2-1; 16 bases match TRBD2. The CDR3 sequence is 16 residues long. Trimming took 3 bases from V and 9 from J; bases not matched to a gene: 5. Germline CDR1 and CDR2: SGHTA and FQGNSA. CDR3 sequence reads: CASSLGLAGGPGEQFF. In DNA, the CDR3 is TGTGCCAGCAGCTTGGGACTAGCGGGGGGGCCTGGTGAGCAGTTCTTC. The complete variable domain, with remaining parts taken from reference TRBV7-2 and TRBJ2-1, reads GAGVSQSPSNKVTEKGKDVELRCDPISGHTALYWYRQSLGQGLEFLIYFQGNSAPDKSGLPSDRFSAERTGGSVSTLTIQRTQQEDSAVYLCASSLGLAGGPGEQFFGPGTRLTVL.

This clone was recorded once. Additional DNA sequences in this sample encode the identical CDR3. V is TRBV11-2 and J is TRBJ1-1; D gene ambiguous. The CDR3 covers 14 residues. V was cut by 1 base and J by 0 bases, with 6 bases left in between. CDR1 and CDR2 (germline): SGHAT, FQNNGV. CDR3 sequence reads: CASSLAGLNTEAFF. As DNA, the CDR3 is TGTGCCAGCAGCTTAGCGGGCCTGAACACTGAAGCTTTCTTT.

The rearrangement joins TRBV29-1 to TRBJ1-1, with D unresolved. Trimming removed 6 bases at V and 1 base at J, with 9 bases between. There are 12 residues in the CDR3. Germline CDR1 reads SQVTM; CDR2 reads ANQGSEA. The CDR3 DNA follows: TGCAGCGTCGAGCACCCGAACACTGAAGCTTTCTTT. This translates into CSVEHPNTEAFF. The entire variable domain, with the rest obtained from reference TRBV29-1 and TRBJ1-1, is as follows: SAVISQKPSRDICQRGTSLTIQCQVDSQVTMMFWYRQQPGQSLTLIATANQGSEATYESGFVIDKFPISRPNLTFSTLTVSNMSPEDSSIYLCSVEHPNTEAFFGQGTRLTVV.

Only a few counts were recorded for this clone. This chain uses TRBV10-1 with TRBJ2-1; weak D call: TRBD1 (5 bases). Trimming pared 5 bases from V and 0 bases from J, leaving 11 bases between. The CDR3 is 15 amino acids. Germline V gene data show CDR1 as WNHNN and CDR2 as SYGVQD (reference sequence). Written as DNA, the CDR3 is TGCGCCAGCAGTAAAACAGGTAGCTCCTACAATGAGCAGTTCTTC. Its translation is CASSKTGSSYNEQFF.

This clone was recorded only once. CDR3 region: CASSLGDRGPGYTF. In DNA, the CDR3 is TGTGCCAGCAGCTTAGGAGACAGGGGGCCTGGCTACACCTTC. The chain combines TRBV7-9 with TRBJ1-2, with TRBD1 identical over 10 bases. Germline CDR1 is SEHNR and CDR2 is FQNEAQ (reference sequence). CDR3 length: 14 residues. The J segment lost 7 bases and the V segment lost 1 base, leaving 3 bases of the junction unmatched.

The rearrangement joins TRBV20-1 to TRBJ1-2; D possibly corresponds to TRBD1 (5 bases). CDR3 length: 11 amino acids. The V and J ends lost 6 bases and 5 bases respectively, with 10 bases between them. Germline V gene sequence: CDR1 DFQATT, CDR2 SNEGSKA (reference sequence). The CDR3 DNA is TGCAGTGCCCTCGGGGGGTATGGCTACACCTTC. It translates to CSALGGYGYTF.

On this clone: Different DNA sequences within this sample yield the same CDR3. This chain uses TRBV3-1 (or the pseudogene TRBV3-2) with TRBJ2-6; weak D call: TRBD2 (5 bases). The germline V gene has CDR1 LGHDT and CDR2 YNNKEL (reference sequence). The CDR3 extends over 15 amino acids. Trimming stripped 2 bases from V and 1 base from J, with 6 bases between. In DNA, the CDR3 is TGTGCCAGCAGCCAAAGGACTTCTGGGGCCAACGTCCTGACTTTC. Its translation: CASSQRTSGANVLTF.

The gene calls are TRBV3-1 (or the pseudogene TRBV3-2) and TRBJ1-2; 8 bases are a match to TRBD1. Germline trimming cut 0 bases from V and 8 bases from J; bases unmatched to any gene: 5. The CDR3 runs 14 residues. The V gene's germline CDR1 is LGHDT and CDR2 YNNKEL (reference sequence). Here the CDR3 DNA reads TGTGCCAGCAGCCAAGATCTCAGGGGGCACGGCTACACCTTC. Translation gives CASSQDLRGHGYTF.

The CDR3 loop reads CASSKGARAFF. For the CDR3, the DNA is TGTGCCAGCAGTAAGGGGGCGCGGGCTTTCTTT. The V and J genes are TRBV6-5 and TRBJ1-1; 7 positions agree with TRBD1. The germline V gene encodes CDR1 MNHEY and CDR2 SVGAGI. This CDR3 has 11 residues. The V segment lost 5 bases and the J segment 11 bases; nucleotides outside the gene matches: 5.